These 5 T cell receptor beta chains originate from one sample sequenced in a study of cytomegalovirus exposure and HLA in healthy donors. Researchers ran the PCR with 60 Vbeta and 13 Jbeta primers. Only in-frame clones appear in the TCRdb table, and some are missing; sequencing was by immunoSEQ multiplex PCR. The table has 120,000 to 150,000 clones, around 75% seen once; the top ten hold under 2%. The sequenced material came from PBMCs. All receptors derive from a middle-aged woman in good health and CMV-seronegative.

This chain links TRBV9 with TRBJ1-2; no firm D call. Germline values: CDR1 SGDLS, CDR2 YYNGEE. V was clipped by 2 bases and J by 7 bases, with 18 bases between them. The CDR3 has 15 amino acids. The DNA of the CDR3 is TGTGCCAGCAGCGTTGAGACTATGGCTATAGGTGGCTACACCTTC. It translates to CASSVETMAIGGYTF. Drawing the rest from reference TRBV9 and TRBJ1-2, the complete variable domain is DSGVTQTPKHLITATGQRVTLRCSPRSGDLSVYWYQQSLDQGLQFLIQYYNGEERAKGNILERFSAQQFPDLHSELNLSSLELGDSALYFCASSVETMAIGGYTFGSGTRLTVV.

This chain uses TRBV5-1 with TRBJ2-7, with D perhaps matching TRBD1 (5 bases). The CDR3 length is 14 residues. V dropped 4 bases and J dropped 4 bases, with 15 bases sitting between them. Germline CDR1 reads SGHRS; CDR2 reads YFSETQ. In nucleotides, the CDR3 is TGCGCCAGCAGCCTGGACCACCAGGGATACGAGCAGTACTTC. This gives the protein CASSLDHQGYEQYF. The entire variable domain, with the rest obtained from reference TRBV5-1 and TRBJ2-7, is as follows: KAGVTQTPRYLIKTRGQQVTLSCSPISGHRSVSWYQQTPGQGLQFLFEYFSETQRNKGNFPGRFSGRQFSNSRSEMNVSTLELGDSALYLCASSLDHQGYEQYFGPGTRLTVT.

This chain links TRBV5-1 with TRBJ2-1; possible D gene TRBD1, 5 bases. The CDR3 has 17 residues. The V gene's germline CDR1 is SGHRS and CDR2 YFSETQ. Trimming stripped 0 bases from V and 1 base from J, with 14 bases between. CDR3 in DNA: TGCGCCAGCAGCTTGGGCAGGGTAGGATTTTCCTACAATGAGCAGTTCTTC. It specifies CASSLGRVGFSYNEQFF.

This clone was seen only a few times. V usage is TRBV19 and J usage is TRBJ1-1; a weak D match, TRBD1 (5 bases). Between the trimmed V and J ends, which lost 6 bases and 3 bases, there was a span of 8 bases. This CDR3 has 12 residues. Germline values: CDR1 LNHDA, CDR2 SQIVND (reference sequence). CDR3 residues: CASSLGDTEAFF. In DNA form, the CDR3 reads TGTGCCAGTAGCCTAGGGGACACTGAAGCTTTCTTT.

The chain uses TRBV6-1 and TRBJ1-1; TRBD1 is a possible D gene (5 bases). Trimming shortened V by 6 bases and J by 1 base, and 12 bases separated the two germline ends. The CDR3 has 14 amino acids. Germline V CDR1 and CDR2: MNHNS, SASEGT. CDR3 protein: CASRGIGANTEAFF. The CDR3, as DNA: TGTGCCAGCAGAGGCATTGGGGCGAACACTGAAGCTTTCTTT.